This TCR beta chain was captured by sequencing in a study of T cell responses to AZD1222 COVID-19 vaccine. This clone was seen just once. Assay: immunoSEQ multiplex PCR; the TCRdb copy retains only in-frame clones and omits some. The table has under 150,000 clones, around 91% seen once. The length of the CDR3 is 14 residues. Germline CDR1 LNHNV, CDR2 YYDKDF (reference sequence). The germline V and J ends were trimmed by 1 base and 2 bases, with 8 bases remaining between them. This chain connects TRBV15 to TRBJ1-2, with no clear D. Sequenced here: peripheral blood, sampled 28 days after the second AZD1222 dose. The sequence came from an adult who received the AZD1222 COVID-19 vaccine. CDR3 DNA sequence: TGTGCCACCAGCAGAGGGGCAGTAAACTATGGCTACACCTTC. Translation: CATSRGAVNYGYTF. The full variable domain, its missing parts supplied by reference TRBV15 and TRBJ1-2, is DAMVIQNPRYQVTQFGKPVTLSCSQTLNHNVMYWYQQKSSQAPKLLFHYYDKDFNNEADTPDNFQSRRPNTSFCFLDIRSPGLGDTAMYLCATSRGAVNYGYTFGSGTRLTVV.